The 19 T cell receptor beta chains below were found in one sample sequenced in a study of blood T cell repertoires in COVID-19. Some clones are missing from TCRdb's copy, which holds only in-frame ones; the method was immunoSEQ multiplex PCR. This table has more than 350,000 clones, around 87% appearing once. Input material: peripheral blood. The receptor source for this set is a woman between 25 and 40 years old with COVID-19, enrolled during active disease.

The chain employs TRBV6-2 or TRBV6-3 and TRBJ1-5, with 7 bases aligning to TRBD1. V was clipped by 5 bases and J by 5 bases; unmatched bases: 9. Germline V lookup: CDR1 MNHEY, CDR2 SVGEGT. The CDR3 runs to 15 residues. The chain's CDR3 is CASSDRQGVDQPQHF. CDR3 DNA sequence: TGTGCCAGCAGTGACCGACAGGGCGTTGATCAGCCCCAGCATTTT.

The chain carries TRBV3-1 (or the pseudogene TRBV3-2) and TRBJ2-3; 9 bases map to TRBD1. This CDR3 is 16 amino acids long. Trimming took 2 bases from V and 3 from J; bases not matched to a gene: 6. Germline values: CDR1 LGHDT, CDR2 YNNKEL (reference sequence). Here the CDR3 DNA reads TGTGCCAGCAGCCAACCGGGACAGGGCTGGACAGATACGCAGTATTTT. This sequence encodes CASSQPGQGWTDTQYF.

The chain couples TRBV7-2 to TRBJ1-1; D is perhaps TRBD1 (5 bases). V dropped 1 base and J dropped 1 base, with 10 bases sitting between them. The CDR3 runs 15 residues. The germline V gene encodes CDR1 SGHTA and CDR2 FQGNSA. CDR3 nucleotides: TGTGCCAGCAGCTTAGTCCCCGGGGGGAACACTGAAGCTTTCTTT. This translates into CASSLVPGGNTEAFF.

This clone was counted only a few times. The chain is built from TRBV27 and TRBJ2-1; 10 nucleotides match TRBD2. The V segment lost 7 bases and the J segment 7 bases; nucleotides outside the gene matches: 13. There are 16 residues in the CDR3. CDR1 MNHEY and CDR2 SMNVEV come from the germline V gene (reference sequence). The DNA of the CDR3 is TGTGCCAGCAACGAACTAAGCGGGAGGGCCGGGAATGAGCAGTTCTTC. Protein: CASNELSGRAGNEQFF.

The CDR3 region is CASSEGLPEIGKNIQYF. In nucleotides, the CDR3 is TGTGCCAGCAGTGAAGGGTTGCCGGAGATTGGCAAAAACATTCAGTACTTC. The chain recombines TRBV2 with TRBJ2-4; D not certain. Trimming removed 1 base from V and 3 bases from J, with 16 bases in between. This CDR3 is 17 amino acids long. Germline V gene data show CDR1 as SNHLY and CDR2 as FYNNEI.

This sequence joins TRBV19 and TRBJ1-2; 7 bases are shared with TRBD1. The CDR3 runs 15 residues. With V trimmed by 4 bases and J by 5 bases, 10 bases remained unmatched. Germline CDR1 LNHDA, CDR2 SQIVND (reference sequence). CDR3 coding DNA: TGTGCCAGTAGTACCTCGGAGGGGGCGCGATATGGCTACACCTTC. Translation gives CASSTSEGARYGYTF.

The J gene is TRBJ2-7, the V gene TRBV4-1; possibly TRBD1 for D (5 bases). Germline values: CDR1 MGHRA, CDR2 YSYEKL. V lost 3 bases to trimming and J lost 4 bases, with 10 bases between them. The CDR3 extends over 13 amino acids. CDR3 residues: CASSQGPFYEQYF. CDR3 sequence (DNA): TGCGCCAGCAGCCAGGGGCCCTTTTACGAGCAGTACTTC.

The CDR3 here is CASSLSAGGPGEQFF. CDR3 bases: TGTGCCAGCAGCTTATCAGCGGGAGGGCCCGGTGAGCAGTTCTTC. V and J are TRBV13 and TRBJ2-1; 10 bases map to TRBD2. The CDR3 covers 15 residues. Germline trimming cut 2 bases from V and 9 bases from J; bases unmatched to any gene: 7. Per germline, CDR1 PRHDT and CDR2 FYEKMQ (reference sequence).

This chain links TRBV27 with TRBJ2-2; TRBD2 might be the D (5 bases). Trimming took off 3 bases at V and 4 bases at J, with 15 bases between the two ends. Looked up from germline, CDR1 is MNHEY and CDR2 is SMNVEV (reference sequence). This CDR3 comprises 16 residues. This CDR3 reads CASSFKGRLATGELFF. The CDR3, as DNA: TGTGCCAGCAGTTTCAAAGGGAGATTGGCCACCGGGGAGCTGTTTTTT.

V usage is TRBV28 and J usage is TRBJ2-3, with 9 bases fitting TRBD1. The CDR3 sequence is 18 residues long. Germline loops: CDR1 MDHEN, CDR2 SYDVKM. The V gene end was trimmed by 5 bases and the J gene end by 2 bases; junction bases not matched to a gene: 14. The CDR3 sequence: CASSAYPTGTGNTDTQYF. CDR3 DNA sequence: TGTGCCAGCAGTGCATACCCGACCGGGACAGGGAACACAGATACGCAGTATTTT. The whole variable domain, filled in from reference TRBV28 and TRBJ2-3, reads DVKVTQSSRYLVKRTGEKVFLECVQDMDHENMFWYRQDPGLGLRLIYFSYDVKMKEKGDIPEGYSVSREKKERFSLILESASTNQTSMYLCASSAYPTGTGNTDTQYFGPGTRLTVL.

The chain recombines TRBV6-9 with TRBJ2-7; D uncertain. There are 10 residues in the CDR3. Germline V gene lookup returns CDR1 MNHGY and CDR2 SVAAGI. The ends were cut back, 11 bases at V and 3 bases at J, with 8 bases in the middle. CDR3 region: CASRIYEQYF. In DNA form, the CDR3 reads TGTGCCTCCAGAATCTACGAGCAGTACTTC.

The chain uses TRBV6-4 and TRBJ2-3; D unresolved. V was trimmed by 5 bases and J by 0 bases, leaving 12 bases between them. Germline V CDR1 and CDR2: MRHNA, SNTAGT. This CDR3 is built from 15 residues. The CDR3 nucleotides read TGTGCCAGCAGTTTGTCTGGCGGTAGCACAGATACGCAGTATTTT. Protein product: CASSLSGGSTDTQYF.

V and J are TRBV6-5 and TRBJ2-3; TRBD2 matches at 8 bases. V gave up 0 bases and J gave up 1 base; unmatched junction bases: 3. The CDR3 length is 16 residues. Germline lookup yields CDR1 MNHEY and CDR2 SVGAGI. CDR3 bases: TGTGCCAGCAGTTACTCGAGGCGGGAGGGCACAGATACGCAGTATTTT. Translation gives CASSYSRREGTDTQYF.

The J gene is TRBJ1-5, the V gene TRBV30, with 8 bases fitting TRBD1. Looked up from germline, CDR1 is GTSNPN and CDR2 is SVGIG (reference sequence). J was trimmed by 5 bases and V by 3 bases; bases with no gene match: 0. The CDR3 spans 12 residues. The chain's CDR3 is CAWRTGDQPQHF. The CDR3 region has the DNA TGTGCCTGGAGGACAGGGGATCAGCCCCAGCATTTT.

This chain connects TRBV4-1 to TRBJ2-7, with 7 bases that match TRBD1. The CDR3 is 18 residues long. V gave up 0 bases and J gave up 2 bases; unmatched junction bases: 13. CDR1 is MGHRA and CDR2 is YSYEKL in the germline V gene. This CDR3 reads CASSQEEWGTVTPYEQYF. The CDR3 DNA reads TGCGCCAGCAGCCAAGAGGAATGGGGGACAGTTACCCCCTACGAGCAGTACTTC.

The V and J genes are TRBV5-1 and TRBJ2-6, with 14 bases that match TRBD2. The junction had 5 bases not matched to a gene; V was cut back by 3 bases and J by 3 bases. The CDR3 spans 18 residues. Germline values: CDR1 SGHRS, CDR2 YFSETQ. CDR3 bases: TGCGCCAGCAGCTCCGGGACTAGCGGGAGCTATGGGGCCAACGTCCTGACTTTC. Residues: CASSSGTSGSYGANVLTF.

This chain links TRBV28 with TRBJ1-4; 9 bases line up with TRBD1. Germline CDR1 is MDHEN and CDR2 is SYDVKM. Germline trimming cut 1 base from V and 10 bases from J; bases unmatched to any gene: 4. This CDR3 contains 14 residues. The CDR3 spells CASSLSTGGGKLFF. The CDR3 bases are TGTGCCAGCAGTTTATCTACAGGGGGCGGAAAACTGTTTTTT.

The chain employs TRBV19 and TRBJ1-4, with unresolved D. V was clipped by 5 bases and J by 4 bases, with 14 bases between them. The length of the CDR3 is 15 residues. CDR1 and CDR2 (germline): LNHDA, SQIVND (reference sequence). CDR3 sequence (DNA): TGTGCCAGTAGTCCGGCGGCAGGACTTAATGAAAAACTGTTTTTT. This codes for CASSPAAGLNEKLFF.

The chain employs TRBV28 and TRBJ1-1, with unresolved D. Trimming stripped 3 bases from V and 2 bases from J, with 4 bases between. This CDR3 comprises 12 residues. The germline V gene encodes CDR1 MDHEN and CDR2 SYDVKM. The CDR3 here is CASSFSNTEAFF. DNA for the CDR3: TGTGCCAGCAGTTTTAGCAACACTGAAGCTTTCTTT.